These T cell receptor beta chains were read from a single sample in a study of cytomegalovirus exposure and HLA in healthy donors. Libraries were prepared by immunoSEQ multiplex PCR; TCRdb keeps only in-frame clonotypes and omits some of them. This table has some 180,000 clones, roughly 13% appearing once. Sequences were obtained from PBMCs. These receptors all stem from a man aged 50 to 60 in good health and CMV-seropositive. Each CDR3 is given without its conserved first and last residue.

J: TRBJ1-5; V: TRBV7-6; CDR3: ASSLQQGNQPQH
J: TRBJ1-1; V: TRBV28; CDR3: ASSQVNTEAF
J: TRBJ1-1; V: TRBV5-1; CDR3: ASSFDTYTEAF
J: TRBJ1-6; V: TRBV4-1; CDR3: ASSQVRSNSPLH
J: TRBJ2-3; V: TRBV10-3; CDR3: AIRPGTGTDTQY
J: TRBJ2-3; V: TRBV5-4; CDR3: ASSLAPGGGGTTDTQY
J: TRBJ1-2; V: TRBV25-1; CDR3: ATQRGNNYGYT
J: TRBJ2-1; V: TRBV2; CDR3: ASSLDRVYNEQF
J: TRBJ2-6; V: TRBV25-1; CDR3: ASNTGRAGANVLT
J: TRBJ2-2; V: TRBV10-1; CDR3: ASSRDRESGELF
J: TRBJ2-3; V: TRBV28; CDR3: ASSLTGGYTDTQY
J: TRBJ1-3; V: TRBV18; CDR3: ASSYDSSGNTIY
J: TRBJ2-3; V: TRBV5-1; CDR3: ASSLVAGGTDTQY
J: TRBJ1-1; V: TRBV19; CDR3: ASSLTGVNTEAF
J: TRBJ1-1; V: TRBV5-6; CDR3: ASSVGTGVAEAF
J: TRBJ1-5; V: TRBV7-2; CDR3: ASSQGQYGDQPQH
J: TRBJ1-5; V: TRBV27; CDR3: ASSPLNQPQH
J: TRBJ2-5; V: TRBV7-9; CDR3: ASSSLLAQY
J: TRBJ1-4; V: TRBV29-1; CDR3: SVLDPSPGELF
J: TRBJ2-2; V: TRBV7-8; CDR3: ASSLSLAGGLSGTGELF
J: TRBJ1-4; V: TRBV4-3; CDR3: ASSQGTGEREKLF
J: TRBJ1-6; V: TRBV6-5; CDR3: ASSLRDLSPLH